The entry below gives a single T cell receptor beta chain sequence along with its context. Its target is not known. A read error may explain this, as a much larger clone is one base away. A 10-nucleotide random UMI tagged transcripts in template-switch 5'RACE cDNA synthesis. TCRdb reprocessed the 5' RACE reads with MiXCR, giving one entry per CDR3 protein. The repertoire includes tens of thousands of distinct CDR3 sequences, around 10% of them detected once, and roughly 4% sits in the top ten. The CDR3 is 16 residues long. The V end lost 0 bases, the J end lost 7 bases, and 20 bases lay between the germline ends. Germline CDR1 DFQATT, CDR2 SNEGSKA (reference sequence). This specimen belongs to a study of neurological immune-mediated disorders. General study results and limits: No CDR3 amino acid sequences recurred among expanded clones across subjects, suggesting private repertoires in all groups. HTLV-1-associated myelopathy displayed the greatest TCR clonal expansion, and multiple sclerosis exhibited the smallest, lower than that of healthy controls.

Described time point: technical triplicate 1. Where libraries were unsorted, they were derived from 2 million PBMCs stored at -80 degrees C. Material for sequencing was PBMCs. V gene TRBV20-1 combines with J gene TRBJ2-3; either TRBD1 or TRBD2 may fit D (5 bases each). The sequence was obtained from a man in his sixties with HTLV-1-associated myelopathy (HAM/TSP). CDR3 in DNA: TGCAGTGCTAGAGAGATCCTTGGGACGAGGACATATACGCAGTATTTT. This translates into CSAREILGTRTYTQYF.